Below are 16 T cell receptor beta chains sequenced from a single sample in a study of T-cell memory formation after mild COVID-19. TCRdb analysed the 5' RACE reads with MiXCR anew, one entry per CDR3 protein. The data contain roughly 350,000 distinct CDR3 sequences, 25% to 30% of them singletons. The source material was PBMCs or a T cell subset sorted from them (not recorded which). These receptors originate from an adult woman who had mild COVID-19 (a few samples of this study predate the infection). Cell type and time point are not known.

This clonotype was found many times. The V gene is TRBV7-6, the J gene TRBJ2-3, with D unclear. The V end lost 2 bases, the J end lost 11 bases, and 17 bases lay between the germline ends. The CDR3 consists of 14 residues. Germline V gives CDR1 SGHVS, CDR2 FNYEAQ. The CDR3 is CASSLPGSYHEQYF. CDR3 bases: TGTGCCAGCAGCTTACCTGGCTCCTACCACGAGCAGTATTTT. Combining the CDR3 with reference TRBV7-6 and TRBJ2-3 gives the whole variable domain GAGVSQSPRYKVTKRGQDVALRCDPISGHVSLYWYRQALGQGPEFLTYFNYEAQQDKSGLPNDRFSAERPEGSISTLTIQRTEQRDSAMYRCASSLPGSYHEQYFGPGTRLTVL.

In its sample, this clonotype was seen a few times. The chain employs TRBV5-6 and TRBJ2-5; tentatively, D is TRBD2 (7 bases). This CDR3 comprises 16 residues. CDR1 is SGHDT and CDR2 is YYEEEE in the germline V gene. V dropped 4 bases and J dropped 3 bases, with 19 bases sitting between them. The CDR3 region is CASSRYGGASKETQYF. The DNA of the CDR3 is TGTGCCAGCAGCAGATATGGGGGGGCCTCCAAAGAGACCCAGTACTTC. The whole variable domain, remainder taken from reference TRBV5-6 and TRBJ2-5, is DAGVTQSPTHLIKTRGQQVTLRCSPKSGHDTVSWYQQALGQGPQFIFQYYEEEERQRGNFPDRFSGHQFPNYSSELNVNALLLGDSALYLCASSRYGGASKETQYFGPGTRLLVL.

The rearrangement joins TRBV4-1 to TRBJ2-7, with 9 nucleotides matching TRBD1. CDR1 and CDR2 (germline): MGHRA, YSYEKL. With V trimmed by 6 bases and J by 7 bases, 7 bases remained unmatched. This CDR3 has 13 residues. CDR3 region: CASSDGQGWEQYF. CDR3 coding DNA: TGCGCCAGCAGTGATGGACAGGGGTGGGAGCAGTACTTC.

This clonotype has more than one count but fewer than ten. The DNA for the CDR3 is TGTGCCAGCAGTTTATTAGGACGGACCTACGAGCAGTACTTC. Protein sequence: CASSLLGRTYEQYF. The chain links TRBV27 to TRBJ2-7; D unresolved. V was shortened by 1 base and J by 2 bases, with 9 bases between the two germline ends. The CDR3 consists of 14 residues. CDR1 MNHEY and CDR2 SMNVEV come from the germline V gene (reference sequence).

This clonotype was seen a handful of times. The V call is TRBV5-4, the J call TRBJ2-2; D tentatively reads TRBD1 or TRBD2 (5 bases each). Germline values: CDR1 SGHNT, CDR2 YYREEE (reference sequence). CDR3 length equals 14 residues. V lost 9 bases and J lost 0, with 12 bases in between. The DNA for the CDR3 is TGTGCCACCTTCGAGGGACCGAACACCGGGGAGCTGTTTTTT. Translation gives CATFEGPNTGELFF.

The CDR3 here is CATSDPTGQGGDNEQFF. The CDR3 DNA is TGTGCCACCAGTGATCCAACTGGACAGGGCGGAGACAATGAGCAGTTCTTC. The gene calls are TRBV24-1 and TRBJ2-1, with 8 bases that match TRBD1. The CDR3 extends over 17 amino acids. V was clipped by 3 bases and J by 5 bases; unmatched bases: 11. In germline, CDR1 is KGHDR, CDR2 SFDVKD.

This clonotype was counted between two and nine times. The chain uses TRBV10-3 and TRBJ2-7; D remains unclear. The CDR3 is 12 residues long. Looked up from germline, CDR1 is ENHRY and CDR2 is SYGVKD. Trimming left V 11 bases short and J 5 bases short, with 16 bases between. CDR3: CAVGAVNNEQYF. The CDR3 coding sequence is TGTGCCGTAGGCGCAGTTAACAACGAGCAGTACTTC.

This clonotype turned up a few times. The chain is built from TRBV11-2 and TRBJ2-2; D remains ambiguous. Germline V lookup: CDR1 SGHAT, CDR2 FQNNGV. Trimming removed 10 bases from V and 4 bases from J, with 10 bases in between. The CDR3 loop spans 12 amino acids. The CDR3 loop reads CATNRATGELFF. CDR3 nucleotides: TGTGCCACCAATCGGGCCACCGGGGAGCTGTTTTTT.

The table lists this clonotype with a few counts. V gene TRBV20-1 combines with J gene TRBJ2-7; 10 positions agree with TRBD2. V was clipped by 6 bases and J by 2 bases; unmatched bases: 7. This CDR3 is built from 14 residues. Germline lookup yields CDR1 DFQATT and CDR2 SNEGSKA (reference sequence). The CDR3 bases are TGCAGTGCCGACGGACTAGCGGACCCCTACGAGCAGTACTTC. Its protein is CSADGLADPYEQYF.

This clonotype turned up a few times. J is TRBJ2-1 and V is TRBV7-8, with 12 bases aligning to TRBD2. V dropped 5 bases and J dropped 6; count of bases not matched to a gene: 8. The CDR3 is 16 residues long. Germline CDR1 and CDR2: SGHVS and FQNEAQ. The CDR3 nucleotides read TGTGCCAGCAGCCCCCGACTAGCGGGAGAGATCAATGAGCAGTTCTTC. It yields the protein CASSPRLAGEINEQFF.

The chain links TRBV4-1 to TRBJ1-1; weak D call: TRBD1 (5 bases). V was clipped by 2 bases and J by 0 bases, with 7 bases between them. Germline CDR1 MGHRA, CDR2 YSYEKL. This CDR3 comprises 14 residues. CDR3 nucleotides: TGCGCCAGCAGCCAAAGGGGTTTGAACACTGAAGCTTTCTTT. This gives the protein CASSQRGLNTEAFF.

This clonotype has only a few counts. The rearrangement joins TRBV5-6 to TRBJ2-2; 8 bases are shared with TRBD1. Looked up from germline, CDR1 is SGHDT and CDR2 is YYEEEE. The CDR3 sequence is 16 residues long. The V and J ends lost 0 bases and 6 bases, in that order; junction bases with no gene match: 7. CDR3 sequence reads: CASSLASGGASGELFF. CDR3 coding DNA: TGTGCCAGCAGCTTGGCGTCAGGGGGCGCATCCGGGGAGCTGTTTTTT.

In its sample, this clonotype was seen once. The chain is built from TRBV25-1 and TRBJ1-2, with a weak D call TRBD1 (5 bases). The CDR3 has 13 residues. Germline values: CDR1 MGHDK, CDR2 SYGVNS. V shed 7 bases and J shed 7 bases, with 16 bases lying between them. CDR3 loop: CASTPSQGRGYTF. The CDR3 bases are TGTGCCAGCACTCCAAGCCAGGGACGTGGCTACACCTTC.

V is TRBV20-1 and J is TRBJ2-7; perhaps TRBD2 as D (6 bases). The germline gives CDR1 DFQATT, CDR2 SNEGSKA (reference sequence). The CDR3 spans 15 residues. V gave up 5 bases and J gave up 4 bases, with 21 bases separating them. CDR3 DNA: TGCAGTGCTGGTGCGTCGGGCTTGGGGACTTACGAGCAGTACTTC. Translated: CSAGASGLGTYEQYF.

The V gene is TRBV6-2 or TRBV6-3, the J gene TRBJ2-7; D might be TRBD1 or TRBD2, each matching 5 bases. V lost 6 bases and J lost 3, with 18 bases in between. The CDR3 has 15 amino acids. Germline V lookup: CDR1 MNHEY, CDR2 SVGEGT. CDR3 sequence reads: CASSPTGKGIYEQYF. CDR3 DNA sequence: TGTGCCAGCAGCCCTACGGGGAAGGGGATCTACGAGCAGTACTTC.

This clonotype was seen more than once but under ten times. The rearrangement joins TRBV18 to TRBJ2-3; 11 nucleotides align to TRBD2. V was pared by 3 bases and J by 3 bases, with 5 bases of the junction left unmatched. CDR1 is KGHSH and CDR2 is LQKENI in the germline V gene. The CDR3 is 16 amino acids. In DNA form, the CDR3 reads TGTGCCAGCTCACCGCCGCTAGCGGGAGGAACAGATACGCAGTATTTT. This sequence encodes CASSPPLAGGTDTQYF. The entire variable domain, with the rest obtained from reference TRBV18 and TRBJ2-3, is as follows: NAGVMQNPRHLVRRRGQEARLRCSPMKGHSHVYWYRQLPEEGLKFMVYLQKENIIDESGMPKERFSAEFPKEGPSILRIQQVVRGDSAAYFCASSPPLAGGTDTQYFGPGTRLTVL.